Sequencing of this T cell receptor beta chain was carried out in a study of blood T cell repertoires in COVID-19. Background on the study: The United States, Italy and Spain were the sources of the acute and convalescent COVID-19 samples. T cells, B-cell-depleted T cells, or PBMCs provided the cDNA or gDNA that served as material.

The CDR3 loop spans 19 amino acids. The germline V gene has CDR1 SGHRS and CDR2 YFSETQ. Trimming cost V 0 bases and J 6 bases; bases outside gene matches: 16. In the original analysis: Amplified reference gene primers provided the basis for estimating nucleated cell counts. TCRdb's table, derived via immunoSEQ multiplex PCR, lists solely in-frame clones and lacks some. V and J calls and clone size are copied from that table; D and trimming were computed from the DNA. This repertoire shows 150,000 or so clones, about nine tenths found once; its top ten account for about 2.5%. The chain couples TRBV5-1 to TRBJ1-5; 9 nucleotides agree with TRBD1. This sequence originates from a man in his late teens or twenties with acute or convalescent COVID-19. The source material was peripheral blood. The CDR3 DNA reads TGCGCCAGCAGCTTGGGTCCGGGACAGGGAAATATGGTTGGTCAGCCCCAGCATTTT. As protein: CASSLGPGQGNMVGQPQHF.